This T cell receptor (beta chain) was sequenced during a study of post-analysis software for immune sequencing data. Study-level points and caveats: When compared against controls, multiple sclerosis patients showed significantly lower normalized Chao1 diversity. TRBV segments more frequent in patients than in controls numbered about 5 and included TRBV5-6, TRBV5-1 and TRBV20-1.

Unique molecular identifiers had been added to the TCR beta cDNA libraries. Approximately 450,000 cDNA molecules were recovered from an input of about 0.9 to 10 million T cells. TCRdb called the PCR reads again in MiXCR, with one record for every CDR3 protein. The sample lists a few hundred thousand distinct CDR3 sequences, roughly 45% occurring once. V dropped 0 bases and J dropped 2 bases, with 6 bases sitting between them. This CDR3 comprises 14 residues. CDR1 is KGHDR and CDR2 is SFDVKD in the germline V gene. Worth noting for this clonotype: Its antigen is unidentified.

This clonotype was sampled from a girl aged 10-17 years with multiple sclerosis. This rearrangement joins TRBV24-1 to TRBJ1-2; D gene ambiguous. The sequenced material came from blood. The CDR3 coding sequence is TGTGCCACCAGTGATTTGGGACGGAACTATGGCTACACCTTC. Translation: CATSDLGRNYGYTF.